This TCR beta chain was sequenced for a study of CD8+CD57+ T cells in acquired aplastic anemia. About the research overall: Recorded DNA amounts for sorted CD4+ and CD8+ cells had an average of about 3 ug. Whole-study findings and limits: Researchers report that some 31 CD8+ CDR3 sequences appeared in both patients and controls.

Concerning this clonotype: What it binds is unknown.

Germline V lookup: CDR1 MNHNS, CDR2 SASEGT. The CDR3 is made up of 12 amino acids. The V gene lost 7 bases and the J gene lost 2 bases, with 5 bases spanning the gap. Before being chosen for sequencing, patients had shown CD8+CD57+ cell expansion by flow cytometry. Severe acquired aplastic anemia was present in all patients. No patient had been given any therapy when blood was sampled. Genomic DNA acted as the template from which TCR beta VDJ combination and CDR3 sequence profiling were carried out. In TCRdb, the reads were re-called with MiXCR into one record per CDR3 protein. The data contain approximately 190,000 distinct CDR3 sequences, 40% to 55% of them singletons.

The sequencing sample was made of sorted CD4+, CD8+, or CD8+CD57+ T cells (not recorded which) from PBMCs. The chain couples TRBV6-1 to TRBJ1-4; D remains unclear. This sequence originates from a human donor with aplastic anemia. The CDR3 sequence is CASKPTNEKLFF. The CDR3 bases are TGTGCCAGCAAACCGACTAATGAAAAACTGTTTTTT.